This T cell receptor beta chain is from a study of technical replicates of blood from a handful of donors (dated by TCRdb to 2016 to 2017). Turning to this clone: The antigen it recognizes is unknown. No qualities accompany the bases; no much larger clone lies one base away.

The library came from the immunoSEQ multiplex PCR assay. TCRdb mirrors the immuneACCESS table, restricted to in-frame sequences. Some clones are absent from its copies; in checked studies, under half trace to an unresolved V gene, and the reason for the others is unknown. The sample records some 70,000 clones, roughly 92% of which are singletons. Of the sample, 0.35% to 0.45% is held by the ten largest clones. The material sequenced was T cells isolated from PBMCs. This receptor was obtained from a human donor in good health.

CDR3 reads: CASTGTGGGQPQHF. The DNA reads TGTGCCAGTACCGGGACAGGGGGAGGACAGCCCCAGCATTTT. The chain is encoded by TRBV19 joined to TRBJ1-5; the central 11 bases match TRBD1. V ends up 7 bases short and J 7 bases short, with an unmatched junction base count of 6. There are 14 amino acids in the CDR3, from cysteine to phenylalanine inclusive. The sequence is cut down to CDR3 DNA, 42 bases in frame from base 1. Looking up the germline V gene (reference sequence) yields CDR1 LNHDA and CDR2 SQIVND.